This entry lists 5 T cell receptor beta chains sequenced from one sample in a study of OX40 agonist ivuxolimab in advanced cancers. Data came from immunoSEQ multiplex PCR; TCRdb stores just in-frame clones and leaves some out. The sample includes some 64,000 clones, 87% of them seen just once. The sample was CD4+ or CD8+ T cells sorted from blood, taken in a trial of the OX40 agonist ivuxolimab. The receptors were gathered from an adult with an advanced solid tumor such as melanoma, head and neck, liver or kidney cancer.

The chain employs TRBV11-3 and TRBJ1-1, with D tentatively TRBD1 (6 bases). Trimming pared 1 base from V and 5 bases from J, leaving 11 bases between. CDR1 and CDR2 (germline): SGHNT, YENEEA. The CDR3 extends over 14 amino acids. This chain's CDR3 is CASSLGLQGTEAFF. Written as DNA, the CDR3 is TGTGCCAGCAGCTTAGGCCTACAGGGAACTGAAGCTTTCTTT. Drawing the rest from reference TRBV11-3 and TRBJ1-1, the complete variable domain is EAGVVQSPRYKIIEKKQPVAFWCNPISGHNTLYWYLQNLGQGPELLIRYENEEAVDDSQLPKDRFSAERLKGVDSTLKIQPAELGDSAVYLCASSLGLQGTEAFFGQGTRLTVV.

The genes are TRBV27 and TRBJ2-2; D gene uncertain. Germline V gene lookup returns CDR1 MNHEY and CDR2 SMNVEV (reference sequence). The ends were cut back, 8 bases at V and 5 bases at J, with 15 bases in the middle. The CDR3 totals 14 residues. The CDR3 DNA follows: TGTGCCAGCGGTAGCAGGTTAAGGACCGGGGAGCTGTTTTTT. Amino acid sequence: CASGSRLRTGELFF.

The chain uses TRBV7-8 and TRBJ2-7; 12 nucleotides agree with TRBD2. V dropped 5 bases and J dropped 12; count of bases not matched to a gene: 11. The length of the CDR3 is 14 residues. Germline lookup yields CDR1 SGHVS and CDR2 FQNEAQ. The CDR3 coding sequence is TGTGCCAGCAGCCCCGCGAGGACTAGCGGGATTTGGTACTTC. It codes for CASSPARTSGIWYF.

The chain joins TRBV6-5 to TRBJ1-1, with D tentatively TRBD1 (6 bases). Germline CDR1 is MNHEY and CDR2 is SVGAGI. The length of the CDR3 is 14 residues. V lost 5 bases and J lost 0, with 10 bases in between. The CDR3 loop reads CASSNTGLNTEAFF. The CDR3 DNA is TGTGCCAGCAGTAATACAGGGCTGAACACTGAAGCTTTCTTT.

DNA for the CDR3: TGTGCCAGCAGCCCCGGGACAAATAATCAGCCCCAGCATTTT. Translating gives CASSPGTNNQPQHF. This sequence joins TRBV7-9 and TRBJ1-5; maybe TRBD1 (6 bases). The germline V gene encodes CDR1 SEHNR and CDR2 FQNEAQ (reference sequence). This CDR3 comprises 14 residues. V was cut by 5 bases and J by 4 bases, with 12 bases left in between.